This T cell receptor beta chain was sequenced for a study of shared clonotypes between healthy human individuals. General study results and limits: Between four donors, naive CD4 clonotypes were shared at a level of about 5%.

CCR7-negative CD45RA+ TemRA cells were pooled with CD45RO+ cells for CD8 memory. Samples underwent the assay at deep level. The repertoire was sequenced with immunoSEQ multiplex PCR; TCRdb's copy has only in-frame clones and lacks some. The sample lists approximately 640,000 clones; about 92% were seen once. On this clone: The antigen is undetermined.

Germline V gene data show CDR1 as MGHDK and CDR2 as SYGVNS. V gave up 1 base and J gave up 1 base, with 20 bases separating them. CDR3 size: 18 residues. Sequenced input: memory CD8+ T cells from PBMCs. Subset described: CD45RO+ cells pooled with CCR7-negative TemRA cells. The sequence was obtained from a man aged 18 to 29 in good health. Some clones in this sample may be carry-over from other donors' samples. The chain has TRBV25-1 and TRBJ2-7; the D gene is possibly TRBD2 (6 bases). In nucleotides, the CDR3 is TGTGCCAGCAGTGAATTGCCCCCCAATAGCGGAAATTCCTACGAGCAGTACTTC. As protein: CASSELPPNSGNSYEQYF.